These T cell receptor beta chains were read from a single sample in a study of early T cells in non-severe SARS-CoV-2 infection. TCRdb processed the 5' RACE reads anew with MiXCR; each CDR3 protein has one entry. The sample yields about 80,000 distinct CDR3 sequences, about a sixth seen once. Input material: whole blood. The receptors stem from an adult who was a healthcare worker with PCR-confirmed SARS-CoV-2 infection or an uninfected control (not recorded which). CDR3s include the opening cysteine and the closing phenylalanine or tryptophan. Fields, in order: CDR3 protein, J gene, V gene.

CDR3aa: CSARGTATFQSYEQYF
j_gene: TRBJ2-7
v_gene: TRBV20-1

CDR3aa: CSAWANSYEQYF
j_gene: TRBJ2-7
v_gene: TRBV29-1

CDR3aa: CASNLKRDNEQFF
j_gene: TRBJ2-1
v_gene: TRBV5-6

CDR3aa: CASSPPGSNYGYTF
j_gene: TRBJ1-2
v_gene: TRBV18

CDR3aa: CASSFKQGPDTQYF
j_gene: TRBJ2-3
v_gene: TRBV28

CDR3aa: CASSSPGQGNQPQHF
j_gene: TRBJ1-5
v_gene: TRBV12-3/TRBV12-4

CDR3aa: CASSQGAPSGRATGELFF
j_gene: TRBJ2-2
v_gene: TRBV4-2

CDR3aa: CASSLVGGEDGYTF
j_gene: TRBJ1-2
v_gene: TRBV5-1

CDR3aa: CASSPDRTTKQFF
j_gene: TRBJ2-1
v_gene: TRBV7-9

CDR3aa: CASSNSSGTLSCEQFF
j_gene: TRBJ2-1
v_gene: TRBV21-1

CDR3aa: CASSLGQINSPLHF
j_gene: TRBJ1-6
v_gene: TRBV12-3/TRBV12-4

CDR3aa: CASSFRGVGPDTQYF
j_gene: TRBJ2-3
v_gene: TRBV7-8

CDR3aa: CASSRGQSSGNTIYF
j_gene: TRBJ1-3
v_gene: TRBV5-1

CDR3aa: CASSRGQGGQETQYF
j_gene: TRBJ2-5
v_gene: TRBV7-9

CDR3aa: CASRKTGSTGELFF
j_gene: TRBJ2-2
v_gene: TRBV5-1

CDR3aa: CAWSVGNRGEYF
j_gene: TRBJ2-7
v_gene: TRBV30

CDR3aa: CVSSRRQFYEQYF
j_gene: TRBJ2-7
v_gene: TRBV6-5

CDR3aa: CASRDRENQPQHF
j_gene: TRBJ1-5
v_gene: TRBV6-2/TRBV6-3

CDR3aa: CASSYHPPGEAFF
j_gene: TRBJ1-1
v_gene: TRBV6-6

CDR3aa: CASSHERGDRGKNIQYF
j_gene: TRBJ2-4
v_gene: TRBV4-2

CDR3aa: CASSQDERGRWTEAFF
j_gene: TRBJ1-1
v_gene: TRBV3-1

CDR3aa: CASSVLAGSSYNEQFF
j_gene: TRBJ2-1
v_gene: TRBV6-4

CDR3aa: CATSGSGRPTDTQYF
j_gene: TRBJ2-3
v_gene: TRBV24-1

CDR3aa: CASSEIDGRNEQFF
j_gene: TRBJ2-1
v_gene: TRBV10-1

CDR3aa: CASSIDLRGARLEAFF
j_gene: TRBJ1-1
v_gene: TRBV19

CDR3aa: CSVVWGSDEQYF
j_gene: TRBJ2-7
v_gene: TRBV29-1

CDR3aa: CASSIVASPPGELFF
j_gene: TRBJ2-2
v_gene: TRBV19

CDR3aa: CASRSLGGVTEAFF
j_gene: TRBJ1-1
v_gene: TRBV27

CDR3aa: CASSPLPTGMNTEAFF
j_gene: TRBJ1-1
v_gene: TRBV18

CDR3aa: CASSGPMGTSGGFRNTQYF
j_gene: TRBJ2-3
v_gene: TRBV11-2

CDR3aa: CASSLDRGQSNGYTF
j_gene: TRBJ1-2
v_gene: TRBV5-6

CDR3aa: CAIRGTSGTSQETQYF
j_gene: TRBJ2-5
v_gene: TRBV10-3

CDR3aa: CASSVLGTEAFF
j_gene: TRBJ1-1
v_gene: TRBV12-5

CDR3aa: CASSLGSVNNQRAYEQYF
j_gene: TRBJ2-7
v_gene: TRBV5-1

CDR3aa: CASSSLGTAYYEQYF
j_gene: TRBJ2-7
v_gene: TRBV7-9

CDR3aa: CASSIDRDRRSNEKLFF
j_gene: TRBJ1-4
v_gene: TRBV19